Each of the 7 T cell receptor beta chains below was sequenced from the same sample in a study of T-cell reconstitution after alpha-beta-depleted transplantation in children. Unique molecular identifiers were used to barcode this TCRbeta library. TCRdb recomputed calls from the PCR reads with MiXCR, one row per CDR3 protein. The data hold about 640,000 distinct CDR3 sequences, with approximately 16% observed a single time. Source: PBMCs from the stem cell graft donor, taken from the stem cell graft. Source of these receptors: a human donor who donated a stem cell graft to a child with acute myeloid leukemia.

The CDR3 is CASSPGRGCEQYV. In nucleotides, the CDR3 is TGTGCCAGCAGCCCCGGACGCGGCTGCGAGCAGTACGTC. The chain employs TRBV5-6 and TRBJ2-7; D gene unclear. V lost 4 bases and J 6 bases, leaving 14 bases between the germline ends. The CDR3 length is 13 residues. Germline loops: CDR1 SGHDT, CDR2 YYEEEE.

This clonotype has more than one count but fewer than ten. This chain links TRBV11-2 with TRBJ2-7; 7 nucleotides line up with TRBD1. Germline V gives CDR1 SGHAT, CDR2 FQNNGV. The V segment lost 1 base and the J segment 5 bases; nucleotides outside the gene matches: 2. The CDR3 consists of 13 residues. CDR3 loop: CASSLGGQNEQYV. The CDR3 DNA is TGTGCCAGCAGCTTAGGGGGACAGAACGAGCAGTACGTC.

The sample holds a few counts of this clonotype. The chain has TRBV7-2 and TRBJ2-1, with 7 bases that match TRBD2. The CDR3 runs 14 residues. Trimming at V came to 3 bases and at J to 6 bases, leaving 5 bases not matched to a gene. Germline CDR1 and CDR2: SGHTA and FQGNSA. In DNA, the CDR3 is TGTGCCAGCAGCTTTGGGTCTAGCGGCAATGAGCAGTTCTTC. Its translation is CASSFGSSGNEQFF.

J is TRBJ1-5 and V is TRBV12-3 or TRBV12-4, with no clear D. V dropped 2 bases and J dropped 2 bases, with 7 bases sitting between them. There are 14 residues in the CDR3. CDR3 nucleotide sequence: TGTGCCAGCAGTTTAACTCGGGGCAATCAGCCCCAGCATTTT. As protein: CASSLTRGNQPQHF.

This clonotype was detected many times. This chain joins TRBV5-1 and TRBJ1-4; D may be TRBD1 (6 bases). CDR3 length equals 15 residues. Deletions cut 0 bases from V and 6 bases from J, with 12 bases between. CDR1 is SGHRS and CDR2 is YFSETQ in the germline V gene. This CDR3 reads CASSLGRGWDEKLFF. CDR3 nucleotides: TGCGCCAGCAGCTTGGGCAGGGGATGGGATGAAAAACTGTTTTTT.

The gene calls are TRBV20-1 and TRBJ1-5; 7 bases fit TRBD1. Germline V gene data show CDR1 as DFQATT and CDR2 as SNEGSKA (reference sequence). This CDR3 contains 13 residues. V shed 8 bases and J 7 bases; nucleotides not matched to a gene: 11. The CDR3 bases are TGCAGTCCGAGACAGGGCGCGGGGCAGCCCCAGCATTTT. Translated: CSPRQGAGQPQHF.

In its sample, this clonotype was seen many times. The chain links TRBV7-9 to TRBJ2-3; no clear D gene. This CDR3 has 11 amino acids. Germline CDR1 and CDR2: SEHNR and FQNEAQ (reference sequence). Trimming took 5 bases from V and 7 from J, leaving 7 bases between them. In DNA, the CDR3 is TGTGCCAGCAGCCCACGGCATACGCAGTATTTT. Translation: CASSPRHTQYF.